This is a list of T cell receptor beta chains from one sample in a study of neoadjuvant anti-PD-1 for oral cavity cancer. TCRdb keeps only in-frame clones here, not all; method: immunoSEQ multiplex PCR. The table shows about 14,000 clones, with about 71% occurring only once. The sample here was PBMCs, taken after nivolumab (anti-PD-1) treatment. Every receptor here comes from a person aged 40 to 85 with oral cavity squamous cell carcinoma. CDR3s include the opening cysteine and the closing phenylalanine or tryptophan. D genes are given only for firm matches. Size tells how often a clone was seen (once, few, many) or the class of an expanded clone, and some rows leave it out.

size: .
V: TRBV6-1
D: .
J: TRBJ1-4
CDR3: CASSATSVNEKLFF
DNA: TGTGCCAGCAGTGCGACAAGTGTTAATGAAAAACTGTTTTTT

size: few
V: TRBV7-8
D: TRBD2
J: TRBJ2-3
CDR3: CASSPPVGISGSGDTQYF
DNA: TGTGCCAGCAGCCCCCCGGTAGGGATTAGCGGGAGTGGTGATACGCAGTATTTT

size: .
V: TRBV7-9
D: .
J: TRBJ2-7
CDR3: CASSLNTLSYEQYF
DNA: TGTGCCAGCAGCTTAAATACGCTGAGCTACGAGCAGTACTTC

size: .
V: TRBV29-1
D: .
J: TRBJ1-2
CDR3: CSDRSDYGYTF
DNA: TGCAGCGACCGGTCGGATTATGGCTACACCTTC

size: .
V: TRBV7-3
D: .
J: TRBJ2-7
CDR3: CASSLTQGYEQYF
DNA: TGTGCCAGCAGCTTAACGCAGGGGTACGAGCAGTACTTC

size: .
V: TRBV4-1
D: .
J: TRBJ2-2
CDR3: CASSLGQVNTGELFF
DNA: TGCGCCAGCAGCCTGGGACAAGTGAACACCGGGGAGCTGTTTTTT

size: few
V: TRBV27
D: .
J: TRBJ2-7
CDR3: CASSLSMGLEQYF
DNA: TGTGCCAGCAGTTTATCGATGGGGCTTGAGCAGTACTTC

size: .
V: TRBV5-4
D: TRBD2
J: TRBJ2-7
CDR3: CASSLGGTSGNVVYEQYF
DNA: TGTGCCAGCAGCTTGGGGGGGACTAGCGGGAATGTTGTCTACGAGCAGTACTTC

size: .
V: TRBV7-2
D: TRBD1
J: TRBJ2-7
CDR3: CASNPDRGQYEQYF
DNA: TGTGCCAGCAACCCCGACAGGGGGCAATACGAGCAGTACTTC

size: once
V: TRBV29-1
D: .
J: TRBJ2-2
CDR3: CSVVGGPGELFF
DNA: TGCAGCGTTGTAGGGGGACCCGGGGAGCTGTTTTTT

size: .
V: TRBV5-4
D: TRBD2
J: TRBJ2-4
CDR3: CASSLGSGRGAKNIQYF
DNA: TGTGCCAGCAGCTTGGGGAGCGGGAGAGGGGCCAAAAACATTCAGTACTTC

size: .
V: TRBV10-3
D: .
J: TRBJ2-7
CDR3: CAISEGGAQGWYF
DNA: TGTGCCATCAGTGAGGGGGGGGCACAGGGTTGGTACTTC